A single sample gave rise to the 14 T cell receptor beta chains below, sequenced in a study of Graves' ophthalmopathy and Graves' hyperthyroidism. The authors amplified TCR beta CDR3 regions, and they did so from RNA transcripts for repertoire sequencing. In the first round, RT-PCR was carried out with HTBI primers, and a multiplex PCR formed the second round. TCRdb analysed the multiplex PCR reads with MiXCR anew, one entry per CDR3 protein. The data hold hundreds of thousands of distinct CDR3 sequences, with 22% observed a single time. The specimen sequenced was peripheral blood. Receptors originate from a woman between 18 and 29 years old with stable Graves' hyperthyroidism. Some clones in this sample may be carry-over from other donors' samples.

The gene calls are TRBV28 and TRBJ2-5; TRBD2 aligns across 8 bases. CDR3 size: 16 residues. Trimming at V came to 6 bases and at J to 0 bases, leaving 9 bases not matched to a gene. The germline V gene has CDR1 MDHEN and CDR2 SYDVKM. CDR3 sequence: CASRKGPGGDQETQYF. For the CDR3, the DNA is TGTGCCAGCAGGAAAGGTCCGGGAGGGGACCAAGAGACCCAGTACTTC.

CDR3 protein: CASSLNRGTHEQYF. The CDR3 nucleotides read TGTGCCAGCAGCTTAAACAGGGGAACGCACGAGCAGTACTTC. This chain connects TRBV7-8 to TRBJ2-7, with TRBD1 matching 7 bases. The CDR3 covers 14 residues. CDR1 is SGHVS and CDR2 is FQNEAQ in the germline V gene. Germline trimming cut 2 bases from V and 5 bases from J; bases unmatched to any gene: 6.

This clonotype was seen many times. The chain joins TRBV7-2 to TRBJ1-1; 10 nucleotides match TRBD1. CDR1 and CDR2 (germline): SGHTA, FQGNSA. The CDR3 has 14 amino acids. The V and J ends lost 11 bases and 5 bases, in that order; junction bases with no gene match: 11. In nucleotides, the CDR3 is TGTGCCGCATCCCGGACAGGGGGGCGGACTGAAGCTTTCTTT. This translates into CAASRTGGRTEAFF.

Ten or more counts support this clonotype. This CDR3 reads CASSYCCFGQLNTEAFF. CDR3 coding DNA: TGTGCCAGCAGTTATTGTTGTTTCGGACAGTTGAACACTGAAGCTTTCTTT. The gene calls are TRBV6-2 or TRBV6-3 and TRBJ1-1; a weak D match, TRBD1 (6 bases). The V gene lost 3 bases and the J gene lost 0 bases, with 17 bases spanning the gap. The CDR3 is 17 residues long. The germline V gene encodes CDR1 MNHEY and CDR2 SVGEGT.

This chain joins TRBV27 and TRBJ1-5, with D uncertain. The CDR3 runs to 14 residues. V lost 3 bases and J lost 8, with 14 bases in between. CDR1 is MNHEY and CDR2 is SMNVEV in the germline V gene (reference sequence). CDR3 loop: CASSFVGREEPQHF. The CDR3 DNA follows: TGTGCCAGCAGTTTCGTGGGGAGGGAAGAGCCCCAGCATTTT.

The table lists this clonotype with many counts. The V and J genes are TRBV6-2 or TRBV6-3 and TRBJ2-5; TRBD1 or TRBD2 may be the D gene (5 bases each). The ends were cut back, 9 bases at V and 2 bases at J, with 13 bases in the middle. This CDR3 spans 13 amino acids. CDR1 MNHEY and CDR2 SVGEGT come from the germline V gene. Here the CDR3 reads CASHGWGQETQYF. The CDR3 nucleotides are TGTGCCAGTCACGGGTGGGGGCAAGAGACCCAGTACTTC.

This clonotype occurred many times. The rearrangement joins TRBV24-1 to TRBJ2-5, with D perhaps matching TRBD1 or TRBD2 (6 bases each). This CDR3 has 16 amino acids. V lost 5 bases to trimming and J lost 5 bases, with 20 bases between them. Germline CDR1 reads KGHDR; CDR2 reads SFDVKD. The CDR3 sequence: CATSGSFGGRRETQYF. The CDR3 coding sequence is TGTGCCACCAGTGGATCTTTCGGGGGCAGACGGGAGACCCAGTACTTC.

This clonotype was detected ten times or more. CDR3 DNA sequence: TGCGCCAGCAGTGAGTCCCCGACAGACTCTGGAAACACCATATATTTT. Translation: CASSESPTDSGNTIYF. The V gene is TRBV10-2, the J gene TRBJ1-3, with D possibly TRBD1 on 5 matching bases. Germline V lookup: CDR1 WSHSY, CDR2 SAAADI. The V end was cut by 0 bases, the J end by 0 bases, with 9 bases between. The length of the CDR3 is 16 residues.

In this sample, this clonotype turned up once. The rearrangement uses TRBV14 and TRBJ2-7, with 9 bases aligning to TRBD2. This CDR3 comprises 15 residues. The germline CDR1 and CDR2 sequences are SGHDN and FVKESK. J gave up 4 bases and V 4 bases, and 8 bases lay outside the gene matches. The CDR3 coding sequence is TGTGCCAGCAGCCCAAGTGGGACTAGCTATTACGAGCAGTACTTC. It translates to CASSPSGTSYYEQYF.

V and J are TRBV6-1 and TRBJ2-7, with TRBD2 matching over 13 bases. The V and J ends lost 6 bases and 5 bases, in that order; junction bases with no gene match: 4. Germline assignment: CDR1 MNHNS and CDR2 SASEGT. The CDR3 is 14 residues long. The CDR3 coding sequence is TGTGCCAGCAGAGGACTAGCGGGAGAACACGAGCAGTACTTC. Its protein is CASRGLAGEHEQYF.

The chain has TRBV11-2 and TRBJ1-1; D perhaps matches TRBD1 (5 bases). Trimming removed 4 bases from V and 5 bases from J, with 17 bases in between. CDR1 is SGHAT, CDR2 FQNNGV, per germline. The CDR3 spans 15 residues. CDR3 bases: TGTGCCAGCAGCTCACTCCCTTCCGGGGGAACTGAAGCTTTCTTT. Residues: CASSSLPSGGTEAFF.

In its sample, this clonotype was seen many times. The chain combines TRBV24-1 with TRBJ1-5; weak D call: TRBD1 (6 bases). The germline V gene has CDR1 KGHDR and CDR2 SFDVKD. There are 13 residues in the CDR3. Trimming cost V 11 bases and J 4 bases, with 14 bases left between them. The CDR3 DNA reads as TGTGCCATTTCGAAAACAGGGAATCAGCCCCAGCATTTT. This gives the protein CAISKTGNQPQHF.

This clonotype was recorded a few times. This rearrangement joins TRBV18 to TRBJ1-1; the D gene is possibly TRBD1 (5 bases). V lost 1 base to trimming and J lost 3 bases, with 12 bases between them. The CDR3 runs to 15 residues. The germline V gene has CDR1 KGHSH and CDR2 LQKENI. This chain's CDR3 is CASSPLLQADTEAFF. The CDR3 DNA is TGTGCCAGCTCACCACTCCTACAGGCTGACACTGAAGCTTTCTTT.

This clonotype was counted at least ten times. The chain has TRBV6-5 and TRBJ1-5; D ambiguous. Germline loops: CDR1 MNHEY, CDR2 SVGAGI. V lost 2 bases to trimming and J lost 0 bases, with 2 bases between them. The CDR3 runs to 13 residues. The DNA of the CDR3 is TGTGCCAGCAGTTACGGTAGCAATCAGCCCCAGCATTTT. The encoded protein is CASSYGSNQPQHF.